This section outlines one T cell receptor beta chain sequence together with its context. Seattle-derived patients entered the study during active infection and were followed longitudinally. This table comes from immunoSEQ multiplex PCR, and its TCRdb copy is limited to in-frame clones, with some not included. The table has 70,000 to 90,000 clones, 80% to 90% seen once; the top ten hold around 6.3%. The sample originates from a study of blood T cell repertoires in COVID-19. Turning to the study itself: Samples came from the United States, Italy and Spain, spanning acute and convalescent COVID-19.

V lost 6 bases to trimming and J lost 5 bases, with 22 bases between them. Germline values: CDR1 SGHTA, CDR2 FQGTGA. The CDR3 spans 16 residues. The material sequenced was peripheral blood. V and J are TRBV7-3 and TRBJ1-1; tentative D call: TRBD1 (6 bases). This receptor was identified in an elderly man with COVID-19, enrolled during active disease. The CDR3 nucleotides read TGTGCCAGCAGTTCTAAGGCCTCTACAGGGCGTACTGAAGCTTTCTTT. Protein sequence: CASSSKASTGRTEAFF.